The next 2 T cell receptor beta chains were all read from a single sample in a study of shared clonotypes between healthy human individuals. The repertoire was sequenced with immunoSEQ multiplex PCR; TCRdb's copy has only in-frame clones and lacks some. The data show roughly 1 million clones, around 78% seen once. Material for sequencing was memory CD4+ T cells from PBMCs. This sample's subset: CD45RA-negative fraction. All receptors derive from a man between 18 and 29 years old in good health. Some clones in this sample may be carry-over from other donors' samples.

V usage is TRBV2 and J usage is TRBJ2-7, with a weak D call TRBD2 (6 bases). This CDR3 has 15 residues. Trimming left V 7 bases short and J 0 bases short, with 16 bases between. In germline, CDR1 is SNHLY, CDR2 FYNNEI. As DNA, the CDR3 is TGTGCCAGCATGGAGGCTAGCGCACGCTCCTACGAGCAGTACTTC. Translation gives CASMEASARSYEQYF.

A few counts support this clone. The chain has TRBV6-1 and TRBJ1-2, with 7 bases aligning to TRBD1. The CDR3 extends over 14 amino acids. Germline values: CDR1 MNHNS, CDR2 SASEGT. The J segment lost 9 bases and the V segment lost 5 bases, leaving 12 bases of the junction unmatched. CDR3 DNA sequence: TGTGCCAGCAGTACTGACAGGGCTTCTATGCGCTACACCTTC. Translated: CASSTDRASMRYTF.